A single sample is the source of the 21 T cell receptor beta chains below, sequenced in a study of T cells expressing NK-cell markers. Reanalyzing the 5' RACE reads, TCRdb keeps one entry per CDR3 protein, without DNA. The sample features 300,000 to 450,000 distinct CDR3 sequences, with around 5% in its top ten. Material: blood T cells: a sorted CD56 or NKG2C T cell subset, CD4+ or CD8+ T cells, or bulk PBMC T cells (not recorded which). These receptors were taken from a man between 18 and 69 years old in good health.

The chain links TRBV3-1 to TRBJ2-3; TCRdb's D call, TRBD1, is unchecked because there is no DNA. The CDR3 is made up of 14 amino acids. Germline-derived CDR1 and CDR2 are LGHDT and YNNKEL (reference sequence). CDR3 protein: CASQRGPSTDTQYF.

This chain uses TRBV15 with TRBJ2-1; the TRBD2 assignment by TCRdb is unverifiable without DNA. This CDR3 contains 15 residues. Germline lookup yields CDR1 LNHNV and CDR2 YYDKDF (reference sequence). The CDR3 reads CATSRATSGGNEQFF.

The chain employs TRBV20-1 and TRBJ1-2; TCRdb calls TRBD1, which cannot be checked without DNA. Germline V gene sequence: CDR1 DFQATT, CDR2 SNEGSKA (reference sequence). This CDR3 contains 15 residues. CDR3 residues: CSAKDRGRASYGYTF.

The CDR3 is CASSSTRLARETQYF. The chain links TRBV7-6 to TRBJ2-5; TCRdb names TRBD2, which stays unverified in the absence of DNA. Germline CDR1 reads SGHVS; CDR2 reads FNYEAQ. The CDR3 totals 15 residues.

The rearrangement joins TRBV11-2 to TRBJ2-1; no DNA is available, so the TRBD2 call from TCRdb remains unchecked. The germline V gene has CDR1 SGHAT and CDR2 FQNNGV. This CDR3 contains 18 residues. The CDR3 region is CASSRKKPGTSVENEQFF.

This chain uses TRBV9 with TRBJ2-7; with no DNA, the TCRdb D assignment of TRBD1 cannot be verified. This CDR3 region has 14 residues. Per the germline V gene, CDR1 is SGDLS and CDR2 is YYNGEE. The CDR3 loop is CASRSSTGPHEQYF.

The V and J genes are TRBV12-3 or TRBV12-4 and TRBJ2-3; TCRdb names TRBD2, which stays unverified in the absence of DNA. The length of the CDR3 is 16 residues. This chain's CDR3 is CASRRLAGGRKDTQYF.

This chain links TRBV29-1 with TRBJ2-3; there is no DNA to check the TCRdb D call of TRBD1. The CDR3 length is 13 residues. The germline gives CDR1 SQVTM, CDR2 ANQGSEA. This chain's CDR3 is CSVQDRSTDTQYF.

V and J are TRBV12-5 and TRBJ2-1; TCRdb's assignment of TRBD1 cannot be checked, as there is no DNA. This CDR3 comprises 16 residues. The V gene's germline CDR1 is LGHNT and CDR2 FRNRAP. CDR3 amino acids: CASGLGQGGKTHEQFF.

The chain couples TRBV12-3 or TRBV12-4 to TRBJ1-4. The CDR3 extends over 14 amino acids. This CDR3 reads CASSLGSRNEKLFF.

The genes are TRBV5-1 and TRBJ2-3; TCRdb designates TRBD1, a call that cannot be tested without DNA. The CDR3 covers 16 residues. Looked up from germline, CDR1 is SGHRS and CDR2 is YFSETQ. The CDR3 reads CASSWRGVSWTDTQYF.

The V and J genes are TRBV6-5 and TRBJ2-5. The germline V gene has CDR1 MNHEY and CDR2 SVGAGI. CDR3 length: 16 amino acids. CDR3 amino acids: CASSYSSLTNQETQYF.

The V gene is TRBV20-1, the J gene TRBJ2-3; the D call of TRBD2 rests on TCRdb alone, since no DNA is present to check it. The CDR3 has 15 amino acids. Germline lookup yields CDR1 DFQATT and CDR2 SNEGSKA (reference sequence). The CDR3 here is CSAQSTSGARDTQYF.

This chain connects TRBV3-1 to TRBJ2-7; TCRdb lists TRBD1, though no DNA is available to test this call. Germline V gives CDR1 LGHDT, CDR2 YNNKEL (reference sequence). This CDR3 region has 14 residues. CDR3 in amino acids: CASSRRQGRVEQYF.

V is TRBV6-2 or TRBV6-3 and J is TRBJ2-3; TCRdb's D call of TRBD1 is untestable without DNA. Germline CDR1 and CDR2: MNHEY and SVGEGT. CDR3 length: 14 residues. The CDR3 region is CASRFGQSTDTQYF.

The rearrangement uses TRBV11-2 and TRBJ2-1. CDR1 is SGHAT and CDR2 is FQNNGV in the germline V gene. The CDR3 loop spans 14 amino acids. Here the CDR3 reads CASSFASPHNEQFF.

The chain is built from TRBV20-1 and TRBJ1-4; the TCRdb D gene call, TRBD1, has no DNA to confirm it. CDR1 and CDR2 (germline): DFQATT, SNEGSKA (reference sequence). CDR3 length equals 14 residues. CDR3 protein: CSAPGQGRVEKLFF.

This rearrangement joins TRBV2 to TRBJ2-7. Per germline, CDR1 SNHLY and CDR2 FYNNEI. This CDR3 has 13 residues. This chain's CDR3 is CASSVDGAYEQYF.

V gene TRBV18 combines with J gene TRBJ1-1. Germline CDR1 is KGHSH and CDR2 is LQKENI. The CDR3 contains 15 residues. The CDR3 sequence is CASSRDLGPDTEAFF.

This chain uses TRBV19 with TRBJ2-7; TCRdb returns TRBD1, unconfirmable since there is no DNA. The length of the CDR3 is 14 residues. Germline CDR1 reads LNHDA; CDR2 reads SQIVND (reference sequence). The CDR3 loop reads CASSIAPDGYEQYF.

This sequence joins TRBV25-1 and TRBJ2-3; TCRdb's D call, TRBD1, is unchecked because there is no DNA. Per the germline V gene, CDR1 is MGHDK and CDR2 is SYGVNS. The CDR3 consists of 14 residues. The chain's CDR3 is CASSEYRVADTQYF. Based on the CDR3 plus reference TRBV25-1 and TRBJ2-3, the full variable domain is EADIYQTPRYLVIGTGKKITLECSQTMGHDKMYWYQQDPGMELHLIHYSYGVNSTEKGDLSSESTVSRIRTEHFPLTLESARPSHTSQYLCASSEYRVADTQYFGPGTRLTVL.